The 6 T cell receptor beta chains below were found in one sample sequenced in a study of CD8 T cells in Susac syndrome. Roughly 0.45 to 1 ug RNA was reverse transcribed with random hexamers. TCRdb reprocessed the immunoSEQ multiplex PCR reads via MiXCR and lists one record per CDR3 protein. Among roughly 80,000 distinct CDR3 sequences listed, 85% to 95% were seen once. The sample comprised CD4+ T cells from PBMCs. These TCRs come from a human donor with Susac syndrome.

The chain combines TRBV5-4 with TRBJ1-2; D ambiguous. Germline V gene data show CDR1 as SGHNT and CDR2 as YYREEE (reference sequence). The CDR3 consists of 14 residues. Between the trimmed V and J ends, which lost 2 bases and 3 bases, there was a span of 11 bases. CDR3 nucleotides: TGTGCCAGCAGCTTTCAGTCCCGGGACTATGGCTACACCTTC. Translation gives CASSFQSRDYGYTF. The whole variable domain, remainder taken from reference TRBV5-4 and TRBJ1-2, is ETGVTQSPTHLIKTRGQQVTLRCSSQSGHNTVSWYQQALGQGPQFIFQYYREEENGRGNFPPRFSGLQFPNYSSELNVNALELDDSALYLCASSFQSRDYGYTFGSGTRLTVV.

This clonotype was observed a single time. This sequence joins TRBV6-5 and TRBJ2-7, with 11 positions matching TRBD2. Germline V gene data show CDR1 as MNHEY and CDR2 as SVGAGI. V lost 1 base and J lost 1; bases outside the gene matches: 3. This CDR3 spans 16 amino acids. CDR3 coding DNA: TGTGCCAGCAGTTACTTTCGACTAGCGGGATCCTACGAGCAGTACTTC. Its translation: CASSYFRLAGSYEQYF.

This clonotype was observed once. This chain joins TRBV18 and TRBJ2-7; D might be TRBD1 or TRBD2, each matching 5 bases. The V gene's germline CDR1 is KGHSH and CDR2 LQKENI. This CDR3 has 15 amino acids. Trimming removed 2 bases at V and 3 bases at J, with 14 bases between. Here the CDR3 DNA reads TGTGCCAGCTCACCAGCCGCCGGGGCGGGCTACGAGCAGTACTTC. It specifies CASSPAAGAGYEQYF.

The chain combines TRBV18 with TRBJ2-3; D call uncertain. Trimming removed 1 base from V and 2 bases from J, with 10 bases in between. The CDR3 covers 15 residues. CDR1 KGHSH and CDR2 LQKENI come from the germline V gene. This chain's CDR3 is CASSPLGGFTDTQYF. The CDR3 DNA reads TGTGCCAGCTCACCACTGGGCGGATTCACAGATACGCAGTATTTT.

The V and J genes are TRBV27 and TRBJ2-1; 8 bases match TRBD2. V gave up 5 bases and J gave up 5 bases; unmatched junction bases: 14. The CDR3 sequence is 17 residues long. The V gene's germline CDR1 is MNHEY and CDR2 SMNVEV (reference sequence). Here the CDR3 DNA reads TGTGCCAGCAGTAGACGATCGACTCTAGCGGGTAACAATGAGCAGTTCTTC. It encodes CASSRRSTLAGNNEQFF.

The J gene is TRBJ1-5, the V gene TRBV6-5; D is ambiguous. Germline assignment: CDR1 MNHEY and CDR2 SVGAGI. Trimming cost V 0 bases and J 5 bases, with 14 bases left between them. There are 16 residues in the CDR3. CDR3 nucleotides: TGTGCCAGCAGTTACTCGTTTCTAGGCGGAGATCAGCCCCAGCATTTT. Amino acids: CASSYSFLGGDQPQHF.